This passage covers 4 T cell receptor beta chains from one sample sequenced in a study of blood T cell repertoires in COVID-19. Method: immunoSEQ multiplex PCR; TCRdb's copy keeps in-frame clones and lacks some. This table holds about 250,000 clones, about 90% found once. Sequenced sample: peripheral blood. The receptor set was obtained from a man aged 18 to 29 with active or convalescent COVID-19.

J is TRBJ2-7 and V is TRBV12-3 or TRBV12-4; D unresolved. This CDR3 has 13 amino acids. V shed 5 bases and J shed 2 bases, with 10 bases lying between them. The CDR3 DNA reads TGTGCCAGCAGTCTACTAAGTACCTACGAGCAGTACTTC. Translation: CASSLLSTYEQYF.

The chain recombines TRBV4-1 with TRBJ1-6, with D possibly being TRBD1 (5 bases). Germline lookup yields CDR1 MGHRA and CDR2 YSYEKL. V shed 1 base and J shed 10 bases, with 8 bases lying between them. This CDR3 is built from 13 residues. CDR3 bases: TGCGCCAGCAGCCAAGTGGACACCTCACCCCTCCACTTT. Protein product: CASSQVDTSPLHF.

The chain carries TRBV29-1 and TRBJ2-7, with 11 positions matching TRBD2. The CDR3 is 13 amino acids. Germline assignment: CDR1 SQVTM and CDR2 ANQGSEA. With 4 bases clipped from V and 4 bases from J, the junction kept 3 bases outside the gene matches. CDR3 DNA: TGCAGCGTTGGACTAGCGGGAACTTACGAGCAGTACTTC. This sequence encodes CSVGLAGTYEQYF.

The chain uses TRBV27 and TRBJ1-6; 9 nucleotides agree with TRBD1. This CDR3 spans 14 amino acids. CDR1 MNHEY and CDR2 SMNVEV come from the germline V gene (reference sequence). V lost 5 bases, J lost 13 bases, and 9 bases stayed unmatched. The CDR3 spells CASSRTGEFRPLHF. The DNA for the CDR3 is TGTGCCAGCAGTAGGACAGGGGAATTTAGGCCCCTCCACTTT.